Listed below are T cell receptor beta chains from one sample, sequenced in a study of T-cell reconstitution after alpha-beta-depleted transplantation in children. TCRdb used MiXCR to reprocess the PCR reads, holding one entry per CDR3 protein. The data contain hundreds of thousands of distinct CDR3 sequences, roughly 14% of them singletons. The source material was PBMCs, sampled before TCRalphabeta/CD19-depleted stem cell transplant. These receptors were obtained from a girl aged 2 to 9 with congenital amegakaryocytic thrombocytopenia, due to receive a stem cell transplant. Each CDR3 is given with its conserved first and last residue. The D gene is left open where the match is weak. Only part of the rows carry a size: once, few, many, or a class if the clone is expanded.

clone_size	j_call	v_call	d_call	cdr3_nt	cdr3_aa
NA	TRBJ2-7	TRBV9	TRBD2	TGTGCCAGCAGCGTAGCTGGGACTAACTCCTACGAGCAGTACTTC	CASSVAGTNSYEQYF
many	TRBJ2-1	TRBV20-1	TRBD2	TGCAGTGCCTATAGCGGGAGGTGGGGCAATGAGCAGTTCTTC	CSAYSGRWGNEQFF
many	TRBJ2-1	TRBV6-5	TRBD2	TGTGCCAGCAGTTCAGGGGTAGCGGGGTACAATGAGCAGTTCTTC	CASSSGVAGYNEQFF
few	TRBJ2-1	TRBV5-5	NA	TGTGCCAGCAGCTCCCCGGGACCTGAGGTCAGCTCCTACAATGAGCAGTTCTTC	CASSSPGPEVSSYNEQFF
NA	TRBJ2-1	TRBV18	TRBD1	TGTGCCAGCTCACTAGGACAGGGGTTGGACGAGCAGTTCTTC	CASSLGQGLDEQFF
few	TRBJ2-1	TRBV14	NA	TGTGCCAGCAGCCCATCCCGGGACAATGAGCAGTTCTTC	CASSPSRDNEQFF
many	TRBJ1-1	TRBV3-1	TRBD1	TGTGCCAGCAGCCATAATCGGAGGACAGGGGCTTTCTTT	CASSHNRRTGAFF
many	TRBJ2-1	TRBV20-1	TRBD2	TGCAGTGCCGCCGGGACTAGCGGGATCAATGAGCAGTTCTTC	CSAAGTSGINEQFF
NA	TRBJ1-5	TRBV27	NA	TGTGCCAGCAGTTTATCCGGGCCTCATCAGCCCCAGCATTTT	CASSLSGPHQPQHF
NA	TRBJ2-1	TRBV6-2/TRBV6-3	TRBD2	TGTGCCAGCAGCCAAACTAGCGGGAGCTCCTACAATGAGCAGTTCTTC	CASSQTSGSSYNEQFF
many	TRBJ2-4	TRBV10-3	NA	TGTGCCATCAGTGAGAGGATGGACAGTATAGCCAAAAACATTCAGTACTTC	CAISERMDSIAKNIQYF
few	TRBJ2-1	TRBV15	NA	TGTGCCACCAGCAGACTCAGGGGTTTGGTGAATGAGCAGTTCTTC	CATSRLRGLVNEQFF
few	TRBJ1-1	TRBV20-1	TRBD1	TGCAGTGCCACCATATACAGGGGGCGTTTCCTCGACACTGAAGCTTTCTTT	CSATIYRGRFLDTEAFF
many	TRBJ2-3	TRBV28	NA	TGTGCCAGCAGTTTTTCCCCATCGAGACGGATACAGACGCAAGGAACAGATACGCAGTATTTT	CASSFSPSRRIQTQGTDTQYF
NA	TRBJ1-1	TRBV28	NA	TGTGCCAGCAGTTTATATACGGGCGCCGCTGAAGCTTTCTTT	CASSLYTGAAEAFF
NA	TRBJ1-1	TRBV10-3	NA	TGTGCCACCAGACTCTCACAGGGATCGGCGAACACTGAAGCTTTCTTT	CATRLSQGSANTEAFF
few	TRBJ2-1	TRBV10-2	NA	TGCGCCAGCAGTGAGACTAGATCCGGGGAGCAGTTCTTC	CASSETRSGEQFF
NA	TRBJ2-5	TRBV28	NA	TGTGCCAGCAGTTTACCTGGCAGGGCCGGAGAGACCCAGTACTTC	CASSLPGRAGETQYF
few	TRBJ2-7	TRBV5-1	TRBD2	TGCGCCACCTCGCCTCTAGCGGAAGGCTCCTACGAGCAGTACTTC	CATSPLAEGSYEQYF
many	TRBJ2-4	TRBV5-6	NA	TGTGCCAGCAGCTCCGAGGGAGCTAGCTGGGACAAAAACATTCAGTACTTC	CASSSEGASWDKNIQYF
NA	TRBJ1-1	TRBV12-3/TRBV12-4	NA	TGTGCCAGCAGTTTCTGGGACGAAGGTGAAGCTTTCTTT	CASSFWDEGEAFF
few	TRBJ2-1	TRBV3-1	NA	TGTGCCAGCAGCCAAGGCAGCTCAAATGAGCAGTTCTTC	CASSQGSSNEQFF
few	TRBJ1-1	TRBV20-1	NA	TGCAGTGCTAGAGAACTGAGGGTAGCTTTCTTT	CSARELRVAFF